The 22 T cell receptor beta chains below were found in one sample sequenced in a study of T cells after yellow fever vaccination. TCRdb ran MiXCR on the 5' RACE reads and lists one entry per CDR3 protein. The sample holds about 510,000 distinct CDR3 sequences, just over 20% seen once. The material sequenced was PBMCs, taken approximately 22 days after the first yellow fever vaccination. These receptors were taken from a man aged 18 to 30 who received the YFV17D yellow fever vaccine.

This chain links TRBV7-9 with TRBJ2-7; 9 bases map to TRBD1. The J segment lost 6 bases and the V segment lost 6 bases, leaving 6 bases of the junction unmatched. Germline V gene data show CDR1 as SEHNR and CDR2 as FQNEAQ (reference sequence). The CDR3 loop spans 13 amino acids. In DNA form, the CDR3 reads TGTGCCAGCAGTCCCGGGACAGGGCCCGAGCAGTACTTC. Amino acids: CASSPGTGPEQYF.

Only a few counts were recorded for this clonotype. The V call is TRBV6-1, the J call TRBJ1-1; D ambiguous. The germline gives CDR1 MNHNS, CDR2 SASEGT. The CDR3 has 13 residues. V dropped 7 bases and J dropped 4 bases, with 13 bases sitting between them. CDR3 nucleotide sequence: TGTGCCAGCAAGAGGACGGGCTTCACTGAAGCTTTCTTT. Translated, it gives CASKRTGFTEAFF.

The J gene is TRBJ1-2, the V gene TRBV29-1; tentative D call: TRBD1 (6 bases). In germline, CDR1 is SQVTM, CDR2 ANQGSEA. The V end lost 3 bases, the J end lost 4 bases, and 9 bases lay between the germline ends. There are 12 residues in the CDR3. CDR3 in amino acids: CSVDRGFYGYTF. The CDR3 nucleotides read TGCAGCGTTGACAGGGGATTCTATGGCTACACCTTC.

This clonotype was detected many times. The CDR3 DNA is TGCGCCAGCAGCTTGGCCCTCCAGGGCGCCGAGACCCAGTACTTC. Amino acid sequence: CASSLALQGAETQYF. The V gene is TRBV5-1, the J gene TRBJ2-5; TRBD1 might be the D (5 bases). CDR3 length: 15 residues. Trimming left V 0 bases short and J 5 bases short, with 14 bases between. Germline V gives CDR1 SGHRS, CDR2 YFSETQ.

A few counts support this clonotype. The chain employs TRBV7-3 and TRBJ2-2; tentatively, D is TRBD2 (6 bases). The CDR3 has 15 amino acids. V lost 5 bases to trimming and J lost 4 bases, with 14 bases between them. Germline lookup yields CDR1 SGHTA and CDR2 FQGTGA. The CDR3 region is CASSPGDLVTGELFF. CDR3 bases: TGTGCCAGCAGCCCGGGGGACCTGGTCACCGGGGAGCTGTTTTTT.

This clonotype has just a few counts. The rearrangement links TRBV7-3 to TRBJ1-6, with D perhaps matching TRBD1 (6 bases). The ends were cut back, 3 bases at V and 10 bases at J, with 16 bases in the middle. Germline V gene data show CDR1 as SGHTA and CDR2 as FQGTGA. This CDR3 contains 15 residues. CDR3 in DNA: TGTGCCAGCAGCTTTAGGGGGAGGTACGGATCACCCCTCCACTTT. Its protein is CASSFRGRYGSPLHF.

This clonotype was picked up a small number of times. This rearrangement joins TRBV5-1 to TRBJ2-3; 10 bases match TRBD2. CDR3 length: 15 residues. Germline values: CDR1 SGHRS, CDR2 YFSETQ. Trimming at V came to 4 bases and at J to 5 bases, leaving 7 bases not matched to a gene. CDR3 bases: TGCGCCAGCAGCAGAGGGCCTAGCGGGGGAGATACGCAGTATTTT. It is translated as CASSRGPSGGDTQYF.

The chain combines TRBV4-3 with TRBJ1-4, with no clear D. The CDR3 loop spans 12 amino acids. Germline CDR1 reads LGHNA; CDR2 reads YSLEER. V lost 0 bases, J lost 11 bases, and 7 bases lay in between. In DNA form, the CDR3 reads TGCGCCAGCAGCCAAGATTATAGGAAACTGTTTTTT. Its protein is CASSQDYRKLFF.

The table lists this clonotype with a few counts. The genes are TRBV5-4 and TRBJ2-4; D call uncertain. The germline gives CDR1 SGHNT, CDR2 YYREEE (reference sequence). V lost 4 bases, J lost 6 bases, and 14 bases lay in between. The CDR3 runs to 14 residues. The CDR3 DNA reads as TGTGCCAGCAGCCCCACCCCATCAATAAACATTCAGTACTTC. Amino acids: CASSPTPSINIQYF. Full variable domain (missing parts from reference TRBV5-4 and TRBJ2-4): ETGVTQSPTHLIKTRGQQVTLRCSSQSGHNTVSWYQQALGQGPQFIFQYYREEENGRGNFPPRFSGLQFPNYSSELNVNALELDDSALYLCASSPTPSINIQYFGAGTRLSVL.

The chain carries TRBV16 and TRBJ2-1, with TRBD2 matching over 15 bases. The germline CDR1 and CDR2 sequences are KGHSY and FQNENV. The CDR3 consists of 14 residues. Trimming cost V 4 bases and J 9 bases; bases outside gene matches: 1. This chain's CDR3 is CASSRTSGGGEQFF. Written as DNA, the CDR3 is TGTGCCAGCAGCCGGACTAGCGGGGGGGGTGAGCAGTTCTTC.

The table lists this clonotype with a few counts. The DNA for the CDR3 is TGTGCCAGCAGCTCCTCGTTGACCCAGTACTTC. Its translation: CASSSSLTQYF. The J gene is TRBJ2-5, the V gene TRBV7-2; D remains ambiguous. CDR1 is SGHTA, CDR2 FQGNSA, per germline. V was pared by 4 bases and J by 7 bases, with 7 bases between. The CDR3 is 11 amino acids.

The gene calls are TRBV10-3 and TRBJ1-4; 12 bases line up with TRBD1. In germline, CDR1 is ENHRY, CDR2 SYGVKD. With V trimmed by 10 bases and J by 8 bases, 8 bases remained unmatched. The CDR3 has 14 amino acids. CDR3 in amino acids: CATGTGGAEEKLFF. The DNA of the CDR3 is TGTGCCACAGGGACAGGGGGCGCCGAGGAAAAACTGTTTTTT.

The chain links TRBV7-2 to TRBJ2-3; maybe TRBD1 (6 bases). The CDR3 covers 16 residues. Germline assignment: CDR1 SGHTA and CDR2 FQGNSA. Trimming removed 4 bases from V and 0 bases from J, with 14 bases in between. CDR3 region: CASSSQGSRSTDTQYF. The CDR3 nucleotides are TGTGCCAGCAGCTCCCAGGGGTCGCGGAGCACAGATACGCAGTATTTT.

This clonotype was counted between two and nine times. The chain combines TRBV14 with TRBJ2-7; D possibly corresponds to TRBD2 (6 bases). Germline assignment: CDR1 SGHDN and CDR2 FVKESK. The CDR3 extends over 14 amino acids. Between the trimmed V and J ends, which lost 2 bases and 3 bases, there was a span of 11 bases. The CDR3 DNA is TGTGCCAGCAGCCAAATACGGGGGTACTACGAGCAGTACTTC. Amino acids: CASSQIRGYYEQYF. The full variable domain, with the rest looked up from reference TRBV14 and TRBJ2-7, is EAGVTQFPSHSVIEKGQTVTLRCDPISGHDNLYWYRRVMGKEIKFLLHFVKESKQDESGMPNNRFLAERTGGTYSTLKVQPAELEDSGVYFCASSQIRGYYEQYFGPGTRLTVT.

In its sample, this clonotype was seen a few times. The CDR3 coding sequence is TGTGCCATCACCCGGACAGGGTCGCCCTACGAGCAGTACTTC. Amino acid sequence: CAITRTGSPYEQYF. The chain links TRBV10-3 to TRBJ2-7, with 8 bases aligning to TRBD1. Germline V gene sequence: CDR1 ENHRY, CDR2 SYGVKD. V was pared by 7 bases and J by 2 bases, with 7 bases of the junction left unmatched. This CDR3 has 14 residues.

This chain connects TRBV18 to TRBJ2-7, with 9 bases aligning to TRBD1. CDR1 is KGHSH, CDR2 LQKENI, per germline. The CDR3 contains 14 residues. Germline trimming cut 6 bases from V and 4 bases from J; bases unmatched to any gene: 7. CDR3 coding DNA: TGTGCCAGCTCCCAAGGGACAGGGAGATACGAGCAGTACGTC. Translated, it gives CASSQGTGRYEQYV.

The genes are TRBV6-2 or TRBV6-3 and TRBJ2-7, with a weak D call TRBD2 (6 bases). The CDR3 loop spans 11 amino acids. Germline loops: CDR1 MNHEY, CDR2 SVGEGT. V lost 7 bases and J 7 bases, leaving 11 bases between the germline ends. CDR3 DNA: TGTGCCAGCACCTGGGGAGGTGAGCAGTACTTC. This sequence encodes CASTWGGEQYF.

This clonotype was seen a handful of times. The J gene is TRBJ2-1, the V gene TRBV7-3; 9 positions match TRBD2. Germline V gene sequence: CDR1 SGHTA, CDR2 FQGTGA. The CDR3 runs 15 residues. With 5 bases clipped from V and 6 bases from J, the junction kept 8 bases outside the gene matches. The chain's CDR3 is CASSRSSGGGNEQFF. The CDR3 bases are TGTGCCAGCAGCCGAAGTAGCGGGGGAGGCAATGAGCAGTTCTTC.

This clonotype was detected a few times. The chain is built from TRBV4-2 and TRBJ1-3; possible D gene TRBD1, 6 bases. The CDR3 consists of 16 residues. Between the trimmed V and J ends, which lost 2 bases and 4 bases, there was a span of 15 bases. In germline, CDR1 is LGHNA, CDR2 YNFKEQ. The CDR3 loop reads CASSQLPTGGGNTIYF. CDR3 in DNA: TGTGCCAGCAGCCAACTGCCGACAGGCGGGGGAAACACCATATATTTT.

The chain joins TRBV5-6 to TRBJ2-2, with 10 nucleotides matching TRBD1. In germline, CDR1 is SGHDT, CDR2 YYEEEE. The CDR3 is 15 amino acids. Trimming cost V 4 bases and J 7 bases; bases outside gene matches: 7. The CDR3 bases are TGTGCCAGCAGCCCGGAGACAGGGGGCATCGGGGAGCTGTTTTTT. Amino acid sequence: CASSPETGGIGELFF. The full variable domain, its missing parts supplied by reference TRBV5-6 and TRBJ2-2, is DAGVTQSPTHLIKTRGQQVTLRCSPKSGHDTVSWYQQALGQGPQFIFQYYEEEERQRGNFPDRFSGHQFPNYSSELNVNALLLGDSALYLCASSPETGGIGELFFGEGSRLTVL.

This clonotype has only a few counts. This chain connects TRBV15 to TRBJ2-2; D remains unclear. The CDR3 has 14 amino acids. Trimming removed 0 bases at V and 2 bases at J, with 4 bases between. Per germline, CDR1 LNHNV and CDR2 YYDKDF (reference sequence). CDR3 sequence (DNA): TGTGCCACCAGCAGAGATCCAAACACCGGGGAGCTGTTTTTT. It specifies CATSRDPNTGELFF. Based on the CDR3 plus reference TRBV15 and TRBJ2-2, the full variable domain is DAMVIQNPRYQVTQFGKPVTLSCSQTLNHNVMYWYQQKSSQAPKLLFHYYDKDFNNEADTPDNFQSRRPNTSFCFLDIRSPGLGDTAMYLCATSRDPNTGELFFGEGSRLTVL.

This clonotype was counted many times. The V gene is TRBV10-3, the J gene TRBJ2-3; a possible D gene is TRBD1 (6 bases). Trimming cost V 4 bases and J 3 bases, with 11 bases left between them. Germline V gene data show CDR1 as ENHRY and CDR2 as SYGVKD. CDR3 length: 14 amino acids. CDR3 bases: TGTGCCATCAGTGGGCAGAGGGGGACAGATACGCAGTATTTT. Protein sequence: CAISGQRGTDTQYF.